This T cell receptor (beta chain) was recorded in a study of blood T cell repertoires in COVID-19. Generated by immunoSEQ multiplex PCR, the TCRdb table keeps only in-frame clones and is missing some. The data show about 280,000 clones, approximately 90% seen once. CDR1 LGHDT and CDR2 YNNKEL come from the germline V gene (reference sequence). V lost 3 bases and J lost 3, with 15 bases in between. The CDR3 covers 17 residues. The sequencing sample was made of peripheral blood. The sequence was obtained from a man in his forties or fifties with acute or convalescent COVID-19. V gene TRBV3-1 (or the pseudogene TRBV3-2) combines with J gene TRBJ1-6; D is undetermined. The chain's CDR3 is CASSHRVKDFYNSPLHF. CDR3 DNA sequence: TGTGCCAGCAGCCATAGAGTAAAGGACTTCTATAATTCACCCCTCCACTTT.